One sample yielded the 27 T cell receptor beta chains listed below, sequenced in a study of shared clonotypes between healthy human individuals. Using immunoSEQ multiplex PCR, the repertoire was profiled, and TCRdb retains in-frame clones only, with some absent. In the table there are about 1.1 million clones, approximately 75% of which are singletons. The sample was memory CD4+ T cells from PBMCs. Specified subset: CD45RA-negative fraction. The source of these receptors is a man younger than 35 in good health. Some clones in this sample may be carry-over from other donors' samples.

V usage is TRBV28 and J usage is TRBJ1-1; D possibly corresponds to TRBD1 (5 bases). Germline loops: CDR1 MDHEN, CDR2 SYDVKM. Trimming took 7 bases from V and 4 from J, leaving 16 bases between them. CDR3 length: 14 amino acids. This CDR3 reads CASIPGGRGTEAFF. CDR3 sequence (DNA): TGTGCCAGCATCCCCGGGGGGAGGGGCACTGAAGCTTTCTTT.

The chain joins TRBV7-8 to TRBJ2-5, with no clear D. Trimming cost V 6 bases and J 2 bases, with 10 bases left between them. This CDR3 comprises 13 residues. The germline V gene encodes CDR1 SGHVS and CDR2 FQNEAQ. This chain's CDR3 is CASSSQRQETQYF. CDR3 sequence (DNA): TGTGCCAGCAGTTCCCAACGACAAGAGACCCAGTACTTC.

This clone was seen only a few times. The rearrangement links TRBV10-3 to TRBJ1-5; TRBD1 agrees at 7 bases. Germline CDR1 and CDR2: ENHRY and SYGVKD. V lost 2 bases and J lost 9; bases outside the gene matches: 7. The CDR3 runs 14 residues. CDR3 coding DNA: TGTGCCATCAGTGAGAGGACAGGCCCATGGCCCCAGCATTTT. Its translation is CAISERTGPWPQHF.

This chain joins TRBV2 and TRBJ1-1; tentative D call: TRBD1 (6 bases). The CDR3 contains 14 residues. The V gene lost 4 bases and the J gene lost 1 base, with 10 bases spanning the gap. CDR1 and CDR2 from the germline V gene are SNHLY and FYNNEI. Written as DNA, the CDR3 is TGTGCCAGCAGTGTTTCACAGGGGAACACTGAAGCTTTCTTT. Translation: CASSVSQGNTEAFF.

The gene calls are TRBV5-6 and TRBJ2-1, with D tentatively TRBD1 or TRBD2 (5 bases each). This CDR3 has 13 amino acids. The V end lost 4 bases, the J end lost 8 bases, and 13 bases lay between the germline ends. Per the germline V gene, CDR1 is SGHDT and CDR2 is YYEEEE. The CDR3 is CASSRIGTHEQFF. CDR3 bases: TGTGCCAGCAGCAGAATCGGGACCCATGAGCAGTTCTTC.

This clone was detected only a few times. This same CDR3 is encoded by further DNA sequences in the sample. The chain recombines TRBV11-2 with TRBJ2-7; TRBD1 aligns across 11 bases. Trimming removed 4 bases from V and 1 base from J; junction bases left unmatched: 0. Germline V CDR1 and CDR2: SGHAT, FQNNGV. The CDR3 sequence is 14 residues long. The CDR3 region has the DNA TGTGCCAGCAGCTGGGACAGGGGGTCCTACGAGCAGTACTTC. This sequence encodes CASSWDRGSYEQYF.

CDR3 loop: CASSFQGRSTQYF. CDR3 DNA: TGTGCCAGCAGTTTTCAAGGTCGCAGTACGCAGTATTTT. The V call is TRBV27, the J call TRBJ2-3; D is ambiguous. The CDR3 loop spans 13 amino acids. Deletions cut 3 bases from V and 8 bases from J, with 12 bases between. Germline values: CDR1 MNHEY, CDR2 SMNVEV (reference sequence).

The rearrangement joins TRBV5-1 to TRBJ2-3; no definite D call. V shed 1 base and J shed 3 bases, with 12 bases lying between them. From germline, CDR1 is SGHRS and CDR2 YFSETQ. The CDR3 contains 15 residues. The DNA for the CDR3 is TGCGCCAGCAGCTTGTTGTCTGGCGAGACAGATACGCAGTATTTT. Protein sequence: CASSLLSGETDTQYF.

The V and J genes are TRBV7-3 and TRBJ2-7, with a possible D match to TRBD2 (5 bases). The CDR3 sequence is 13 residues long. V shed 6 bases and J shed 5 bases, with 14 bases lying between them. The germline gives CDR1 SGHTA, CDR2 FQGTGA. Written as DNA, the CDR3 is TGTGCCAGCAGACTCACTAGAACCGACGAGCAGTACTTC. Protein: CASRLTRTDEQYF.

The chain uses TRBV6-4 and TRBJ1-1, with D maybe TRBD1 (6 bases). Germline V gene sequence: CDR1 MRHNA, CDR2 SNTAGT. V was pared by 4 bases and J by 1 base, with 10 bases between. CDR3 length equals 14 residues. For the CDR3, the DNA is TGTGCCAGCAGTGTGTCAGGGGAGAACACTGAAGCTTTCTTT. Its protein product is CASSVSGENTEAFF.

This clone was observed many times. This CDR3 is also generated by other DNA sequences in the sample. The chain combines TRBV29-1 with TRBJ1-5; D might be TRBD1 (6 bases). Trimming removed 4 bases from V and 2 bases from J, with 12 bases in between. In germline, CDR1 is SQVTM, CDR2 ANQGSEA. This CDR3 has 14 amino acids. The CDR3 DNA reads TGCAGCGTTGCCCCGGGACAAGGCAATCAGCCCCAGCATTTT. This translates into CSVAPGQGNQPQHF.

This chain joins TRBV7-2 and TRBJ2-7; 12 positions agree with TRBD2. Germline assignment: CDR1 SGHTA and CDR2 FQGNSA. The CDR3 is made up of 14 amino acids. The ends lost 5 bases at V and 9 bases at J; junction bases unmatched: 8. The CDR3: CASSPSGRAAGQYF. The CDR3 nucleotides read TGTGCCAGCAGCCCTAGCGGGAGGGCCGCAGGGCAGTACTTC.

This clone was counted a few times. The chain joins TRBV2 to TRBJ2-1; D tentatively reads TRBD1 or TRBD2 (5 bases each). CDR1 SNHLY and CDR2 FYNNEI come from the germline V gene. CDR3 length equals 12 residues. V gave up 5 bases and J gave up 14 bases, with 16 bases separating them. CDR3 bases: TGTGCCAGCAGTACTAGGGCTAGCAGGGAGTTCTTC. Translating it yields CASSTRASREFF.

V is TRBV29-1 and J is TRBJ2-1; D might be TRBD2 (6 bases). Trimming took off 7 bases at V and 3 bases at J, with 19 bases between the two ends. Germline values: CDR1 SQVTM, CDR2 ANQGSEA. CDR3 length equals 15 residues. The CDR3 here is CSAGFGSGVYNEQFF. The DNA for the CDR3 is TGCAGCGCCGGGTTTGGTAGCGGAGTCTACAATGAGCAGTTCTTC.

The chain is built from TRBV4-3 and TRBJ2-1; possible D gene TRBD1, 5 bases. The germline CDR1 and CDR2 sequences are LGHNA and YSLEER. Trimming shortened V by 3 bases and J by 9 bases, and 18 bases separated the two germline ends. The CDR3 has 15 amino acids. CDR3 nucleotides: TGCGCCAGCAGCCAGGCCGATTCAGGGAAGCGTGAGCAGTTCTTC. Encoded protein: CASSQADSGKREQFF.

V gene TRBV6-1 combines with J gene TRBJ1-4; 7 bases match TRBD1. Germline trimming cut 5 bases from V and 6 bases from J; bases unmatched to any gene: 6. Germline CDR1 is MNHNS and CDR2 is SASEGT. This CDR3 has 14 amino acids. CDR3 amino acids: CASSQDRVDEKLFF. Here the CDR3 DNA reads TGTGCCAGCAGTCAAGACAGGGTTGATGAAAAACTGTTTTTT.

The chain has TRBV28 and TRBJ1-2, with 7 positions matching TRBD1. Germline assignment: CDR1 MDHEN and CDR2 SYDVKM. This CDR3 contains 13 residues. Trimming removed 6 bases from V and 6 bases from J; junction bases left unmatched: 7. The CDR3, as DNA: TGTGCCAGCAGCCTAACAGGGGCCAATGGCTACACCTTC. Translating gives CASSLTGANGYTF.

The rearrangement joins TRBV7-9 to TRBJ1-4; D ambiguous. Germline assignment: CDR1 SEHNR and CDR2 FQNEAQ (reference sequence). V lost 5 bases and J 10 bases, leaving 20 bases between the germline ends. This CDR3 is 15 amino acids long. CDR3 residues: CASSPGPQEGGKLFF. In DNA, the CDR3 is TGTGCCAGCAGCCCTGGACCGCAAGAGGGTGGAAAACTGTTTTTT.

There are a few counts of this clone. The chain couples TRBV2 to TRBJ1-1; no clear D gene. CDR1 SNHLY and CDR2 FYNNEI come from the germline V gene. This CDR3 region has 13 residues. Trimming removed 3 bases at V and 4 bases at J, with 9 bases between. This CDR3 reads CASSEAGITEAFF. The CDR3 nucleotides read TGTGCCAGCAGTGAGGCCGGTATCACTGAAGCTTTCTTT.

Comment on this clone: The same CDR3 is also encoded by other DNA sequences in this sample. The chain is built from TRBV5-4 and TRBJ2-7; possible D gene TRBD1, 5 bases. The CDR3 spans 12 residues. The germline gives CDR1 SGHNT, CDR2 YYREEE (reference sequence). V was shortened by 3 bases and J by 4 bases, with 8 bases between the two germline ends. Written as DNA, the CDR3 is TGTGCCAGCAGCTCTGACAGTTACGAGCAGTACTTC. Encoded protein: CASSSDSYEQYF.

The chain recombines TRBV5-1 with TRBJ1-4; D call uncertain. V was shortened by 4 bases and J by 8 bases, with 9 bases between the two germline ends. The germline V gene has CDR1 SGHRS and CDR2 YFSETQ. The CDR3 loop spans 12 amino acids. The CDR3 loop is CASSLGGEKLFF. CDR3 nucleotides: TGCGCCAGCAGCCTAGGCGGCGAAAAACTGTTTTTT.

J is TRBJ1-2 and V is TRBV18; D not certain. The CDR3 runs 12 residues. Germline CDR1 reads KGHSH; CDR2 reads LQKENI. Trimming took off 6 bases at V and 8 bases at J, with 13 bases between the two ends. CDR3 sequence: CASSTGREGYTF. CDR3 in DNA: TGTGCCAGCTCCACCGGCCGGGAAGGCTACACCTTC.

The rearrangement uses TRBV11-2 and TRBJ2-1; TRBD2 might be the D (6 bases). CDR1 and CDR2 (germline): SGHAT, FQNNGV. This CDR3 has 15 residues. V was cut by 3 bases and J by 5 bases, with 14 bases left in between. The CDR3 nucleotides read TGTGCCAGCAGCTTCATTAGCGGTTTTAACAATGAGCAGTTCTTC. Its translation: CASSFISGFNNEQFF.

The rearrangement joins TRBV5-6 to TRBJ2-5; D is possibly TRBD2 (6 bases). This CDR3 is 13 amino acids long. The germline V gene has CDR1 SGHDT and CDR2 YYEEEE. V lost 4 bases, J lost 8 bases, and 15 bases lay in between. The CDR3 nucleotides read TGTGCCAGCAGCCAAGGGACTTTGGATACCCAGTACTTC. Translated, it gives CASSQGTLDTQYF.

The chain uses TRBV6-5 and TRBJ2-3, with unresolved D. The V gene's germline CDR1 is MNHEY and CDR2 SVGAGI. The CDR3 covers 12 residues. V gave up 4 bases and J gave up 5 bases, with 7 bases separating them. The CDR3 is CASSSLGDTQYF. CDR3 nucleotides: TGTGCCAGCAGTTCCCTAGGAGATACGCAGTATTTT.

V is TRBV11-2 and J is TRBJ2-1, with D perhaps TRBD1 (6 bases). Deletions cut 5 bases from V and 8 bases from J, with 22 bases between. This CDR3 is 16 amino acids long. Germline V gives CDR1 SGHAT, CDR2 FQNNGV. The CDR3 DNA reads TGTGCCAGCAGCACCATCAGGGGAAGAGCGCCCCATGAGCAGTTCTTC. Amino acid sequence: CASSTIRGRAPHEQFF. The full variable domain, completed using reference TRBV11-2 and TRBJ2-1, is EAGVAQSPRYKIIEKRQSVAFWCNPISGHATLYWYQQILGQGPKLLIQFQNNGVVDDSQLPKDRFSAERLKGVDSTLKIQPAKLEDSAVYLCASSTIRGRAPHEQFFGPGTRLTVL.

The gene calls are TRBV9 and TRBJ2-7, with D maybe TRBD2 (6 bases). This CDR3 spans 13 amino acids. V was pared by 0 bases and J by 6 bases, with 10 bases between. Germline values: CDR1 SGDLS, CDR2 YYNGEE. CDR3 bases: TGTGCCAGCAGCGTAGGGGAGGCGTCCGAGCAGTACTTC. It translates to CASSVGEASEQYF. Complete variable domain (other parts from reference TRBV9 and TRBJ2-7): DSGVTQTPKHLITATGQRVTLRCSPRSGDLSVYWYQQSLDQGLQFLIQYYNGEERAKGNILERFSAQQFPDLHSELNLSSLELGDSALYFCASSVGEASEQYFGPGTRLTVT.